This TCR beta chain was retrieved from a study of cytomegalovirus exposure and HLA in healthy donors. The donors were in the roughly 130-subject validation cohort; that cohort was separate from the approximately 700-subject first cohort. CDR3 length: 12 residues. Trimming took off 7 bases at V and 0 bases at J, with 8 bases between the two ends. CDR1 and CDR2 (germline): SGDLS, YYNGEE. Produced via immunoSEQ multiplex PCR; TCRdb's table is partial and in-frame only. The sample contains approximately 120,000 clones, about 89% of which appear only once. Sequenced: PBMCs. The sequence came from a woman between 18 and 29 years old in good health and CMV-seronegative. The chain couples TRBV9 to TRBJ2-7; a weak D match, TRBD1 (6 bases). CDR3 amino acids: CASGQSSYEQYF. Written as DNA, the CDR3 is TGTGCCAGCGGACAGAGCTCCTACGAGCAGTACTTC.